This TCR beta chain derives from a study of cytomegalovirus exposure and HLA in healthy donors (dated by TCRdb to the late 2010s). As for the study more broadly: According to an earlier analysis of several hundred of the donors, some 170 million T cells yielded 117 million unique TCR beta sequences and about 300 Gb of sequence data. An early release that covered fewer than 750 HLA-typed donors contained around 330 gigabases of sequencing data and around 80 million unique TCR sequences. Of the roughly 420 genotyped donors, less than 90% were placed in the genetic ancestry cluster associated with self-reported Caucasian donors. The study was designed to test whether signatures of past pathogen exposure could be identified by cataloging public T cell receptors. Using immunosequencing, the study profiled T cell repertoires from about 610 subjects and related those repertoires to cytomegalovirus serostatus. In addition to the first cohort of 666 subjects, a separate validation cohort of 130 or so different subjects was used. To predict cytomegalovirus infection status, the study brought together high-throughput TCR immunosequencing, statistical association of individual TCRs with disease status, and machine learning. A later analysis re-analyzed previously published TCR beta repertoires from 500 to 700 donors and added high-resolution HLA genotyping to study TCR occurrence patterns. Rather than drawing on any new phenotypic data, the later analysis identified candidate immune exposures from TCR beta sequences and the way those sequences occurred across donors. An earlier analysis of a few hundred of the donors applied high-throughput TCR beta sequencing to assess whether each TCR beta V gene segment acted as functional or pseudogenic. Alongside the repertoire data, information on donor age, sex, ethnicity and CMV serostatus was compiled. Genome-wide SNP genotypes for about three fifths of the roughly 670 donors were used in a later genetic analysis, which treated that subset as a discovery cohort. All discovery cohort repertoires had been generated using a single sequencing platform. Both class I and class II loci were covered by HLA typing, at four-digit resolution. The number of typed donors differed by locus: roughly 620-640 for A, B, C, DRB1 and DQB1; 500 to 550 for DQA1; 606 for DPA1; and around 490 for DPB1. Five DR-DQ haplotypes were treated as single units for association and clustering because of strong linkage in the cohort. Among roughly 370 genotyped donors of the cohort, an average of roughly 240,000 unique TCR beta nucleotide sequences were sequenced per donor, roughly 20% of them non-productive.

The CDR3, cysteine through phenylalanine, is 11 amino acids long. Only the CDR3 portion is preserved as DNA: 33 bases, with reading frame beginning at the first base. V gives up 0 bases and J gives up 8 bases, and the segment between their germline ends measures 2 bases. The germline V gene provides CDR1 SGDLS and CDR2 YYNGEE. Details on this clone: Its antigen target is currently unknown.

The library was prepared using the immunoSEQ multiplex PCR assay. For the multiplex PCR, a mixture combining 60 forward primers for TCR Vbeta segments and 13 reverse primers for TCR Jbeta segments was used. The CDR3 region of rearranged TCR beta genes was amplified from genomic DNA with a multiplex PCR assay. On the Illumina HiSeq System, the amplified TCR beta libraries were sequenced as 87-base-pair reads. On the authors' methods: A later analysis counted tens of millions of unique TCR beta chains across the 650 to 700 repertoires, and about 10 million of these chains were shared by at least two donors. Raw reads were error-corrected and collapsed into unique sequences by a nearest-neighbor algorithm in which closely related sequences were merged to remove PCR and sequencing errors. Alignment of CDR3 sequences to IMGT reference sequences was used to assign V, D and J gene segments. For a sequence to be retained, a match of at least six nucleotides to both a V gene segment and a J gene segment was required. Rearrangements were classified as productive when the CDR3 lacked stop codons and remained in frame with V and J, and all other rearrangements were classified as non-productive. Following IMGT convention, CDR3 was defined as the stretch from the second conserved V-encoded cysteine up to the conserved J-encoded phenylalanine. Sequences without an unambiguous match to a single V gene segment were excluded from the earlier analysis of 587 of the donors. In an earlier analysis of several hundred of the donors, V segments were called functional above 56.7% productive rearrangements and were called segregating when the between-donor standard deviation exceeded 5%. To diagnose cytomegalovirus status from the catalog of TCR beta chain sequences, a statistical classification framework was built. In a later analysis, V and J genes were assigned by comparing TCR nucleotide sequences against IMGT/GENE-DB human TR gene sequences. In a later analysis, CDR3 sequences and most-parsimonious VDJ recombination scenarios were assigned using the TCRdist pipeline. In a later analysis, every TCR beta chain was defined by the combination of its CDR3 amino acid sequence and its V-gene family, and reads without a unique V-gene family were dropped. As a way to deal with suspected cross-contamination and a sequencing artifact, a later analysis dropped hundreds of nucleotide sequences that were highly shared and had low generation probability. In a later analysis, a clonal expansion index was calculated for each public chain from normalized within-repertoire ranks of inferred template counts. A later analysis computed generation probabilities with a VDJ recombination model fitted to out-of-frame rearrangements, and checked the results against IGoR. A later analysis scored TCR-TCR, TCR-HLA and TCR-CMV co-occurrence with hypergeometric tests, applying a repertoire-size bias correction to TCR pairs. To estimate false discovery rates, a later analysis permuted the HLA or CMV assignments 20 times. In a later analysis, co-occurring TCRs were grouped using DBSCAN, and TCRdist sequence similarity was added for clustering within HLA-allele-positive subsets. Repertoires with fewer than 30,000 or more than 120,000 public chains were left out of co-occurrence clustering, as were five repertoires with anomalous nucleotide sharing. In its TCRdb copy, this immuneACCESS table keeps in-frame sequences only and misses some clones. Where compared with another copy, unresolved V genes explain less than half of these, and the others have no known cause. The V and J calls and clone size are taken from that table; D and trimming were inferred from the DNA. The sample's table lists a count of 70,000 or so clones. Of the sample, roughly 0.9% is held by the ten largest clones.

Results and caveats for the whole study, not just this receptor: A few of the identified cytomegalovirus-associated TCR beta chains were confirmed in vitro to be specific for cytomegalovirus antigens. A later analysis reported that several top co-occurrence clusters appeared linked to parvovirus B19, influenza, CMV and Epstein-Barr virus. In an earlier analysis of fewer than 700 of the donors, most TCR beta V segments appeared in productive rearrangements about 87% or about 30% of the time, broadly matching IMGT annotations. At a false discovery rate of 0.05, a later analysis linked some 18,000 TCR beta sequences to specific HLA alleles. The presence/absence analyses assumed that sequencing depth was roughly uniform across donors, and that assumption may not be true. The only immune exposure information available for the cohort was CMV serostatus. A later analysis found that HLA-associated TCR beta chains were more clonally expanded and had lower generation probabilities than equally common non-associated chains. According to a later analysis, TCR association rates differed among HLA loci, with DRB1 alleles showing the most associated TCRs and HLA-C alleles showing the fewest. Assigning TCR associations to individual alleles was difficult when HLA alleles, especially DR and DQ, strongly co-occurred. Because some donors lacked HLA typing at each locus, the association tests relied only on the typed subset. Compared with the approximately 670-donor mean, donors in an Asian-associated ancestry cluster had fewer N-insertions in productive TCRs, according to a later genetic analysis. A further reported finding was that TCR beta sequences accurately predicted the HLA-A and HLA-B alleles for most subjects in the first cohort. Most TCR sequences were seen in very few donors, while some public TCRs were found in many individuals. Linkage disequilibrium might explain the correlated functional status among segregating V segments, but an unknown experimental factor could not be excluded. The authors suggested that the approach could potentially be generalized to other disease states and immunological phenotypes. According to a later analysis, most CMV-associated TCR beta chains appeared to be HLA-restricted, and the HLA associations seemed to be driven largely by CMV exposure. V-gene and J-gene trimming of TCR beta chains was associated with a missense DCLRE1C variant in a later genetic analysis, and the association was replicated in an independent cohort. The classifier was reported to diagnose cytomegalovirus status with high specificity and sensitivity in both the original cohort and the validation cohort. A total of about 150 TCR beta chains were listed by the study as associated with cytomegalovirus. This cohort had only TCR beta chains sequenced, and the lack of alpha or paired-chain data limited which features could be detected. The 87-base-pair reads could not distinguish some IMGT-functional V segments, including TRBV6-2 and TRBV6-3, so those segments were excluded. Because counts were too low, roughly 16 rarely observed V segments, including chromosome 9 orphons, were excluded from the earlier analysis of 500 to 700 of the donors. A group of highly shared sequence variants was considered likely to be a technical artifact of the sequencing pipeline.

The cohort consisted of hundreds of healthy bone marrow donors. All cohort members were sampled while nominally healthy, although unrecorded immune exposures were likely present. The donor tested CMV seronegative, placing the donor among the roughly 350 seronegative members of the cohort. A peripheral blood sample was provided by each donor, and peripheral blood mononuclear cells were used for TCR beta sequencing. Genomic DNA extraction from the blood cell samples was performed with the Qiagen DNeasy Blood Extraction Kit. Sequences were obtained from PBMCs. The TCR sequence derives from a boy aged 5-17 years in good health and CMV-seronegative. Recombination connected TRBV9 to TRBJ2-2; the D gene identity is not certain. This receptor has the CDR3 CASSVAGELFF. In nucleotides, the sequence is TGTGCCAGCAGCGTAGCTGGGGAGCTGTTTTTT.